This T cell receptor beta chain is from a study of read filtering for tumor transcriptome and immune sequencing. Study-level background: Revised staging placed fewer than ten patients in R-ISS I, 15 to 20 in II, more than 5 in III. Whole-transcriptome libraries were prepared after DNase treatment. RNA-seq yielded only about 75 to 1,400 TCR reads, IR-seq about 4 to 10.27 million.

The library was built from approximately 400 ng RNA with molecular barcoded adaptors for alpha/delta and beta/gamma chains. Each CDR3 protein gets one entry after TCRdb re-called the reads with MiXCR. The sample yields tens of thousands of distinct CDR3 sequences, around a fifth seen once. This clonotype was detected ten times or more. The antigen is not known. The CDR3 covers 13 residues. Germline V gene sequence: CDR1 SGHVS, CDR2 FNYEAQ. V was pared by 1 base and J by 10 bases, with 11 bases between. General study results and limits: Correlation between methods rose after single-read clonotypes were removed.

This clonotype originated in a donor at least 40 years old with multiple myeloma. The rearrangement links TRBV7-6 to TRBJ2-1, with D unresolved. Sequencing used a population of CD138-negative cells sorted from bone marrow. The CDR3 region is CASSLERAGEQFF. For the CDR3, the DNA is TGTGCCAGCAGCTTAGAACGGGCCGGGGAGCAGTTCTTC.